This T cell receptor beta chain came from a study of blood T cells in healthy people across ages. Whole-study findings and limits: Diversity estimates drawn from one million T cells were deemed underestimates. No conclusive comparison of naive versus antigen-experienced cells was possible with unsorted PBMCs.

In regard to this clonotype: Antigen: not known.

The ends lost 2 bases at V and 3 bases at J; junction bases unmatched: 1. CDR1 MNHEY and CDR2 SVGAGI come from the germline V gene. This CDR3 has 14 residues. Each sample yielded at least 6 micrograms of PBMC total RNA. Together with a sample-barcoded 5' primer, a J-beta primer mix was included in a second PCR lasting roughly 6 to 12 cycles. TCRdb ran MiXCR on the 5' RACE reads and lists one entry per CDR3 protein. The data hold approximately 690,000 distinct CDR3 sequences, with around 43% observed a single time. The J gene is TRBJ2-3, the V gene TRBV6-5; 8 nucleotides align to TRBD1. The clonotype originates from an elderly man in good health. The sample comprised blood. Written as DNA, the CDR3 is TGTGCCAGCAGTTACGGACAGGGTACAGATACGCAGTATTTT. Residues: CASSYGQGTDTQYF.